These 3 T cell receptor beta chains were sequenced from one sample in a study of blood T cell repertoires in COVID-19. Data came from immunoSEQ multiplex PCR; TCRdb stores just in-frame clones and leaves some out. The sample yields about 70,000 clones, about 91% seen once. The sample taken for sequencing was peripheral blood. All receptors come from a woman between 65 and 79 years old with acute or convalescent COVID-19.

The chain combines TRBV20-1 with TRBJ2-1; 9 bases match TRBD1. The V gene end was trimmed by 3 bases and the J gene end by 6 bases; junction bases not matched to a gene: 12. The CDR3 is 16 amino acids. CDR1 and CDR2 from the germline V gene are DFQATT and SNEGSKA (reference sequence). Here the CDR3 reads CSASSPRDRASNEQFF. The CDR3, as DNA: TGCAGTGCTAGTTCACCCCGGGACAGGGCTAGCAATGAGCAGTTCTTC.

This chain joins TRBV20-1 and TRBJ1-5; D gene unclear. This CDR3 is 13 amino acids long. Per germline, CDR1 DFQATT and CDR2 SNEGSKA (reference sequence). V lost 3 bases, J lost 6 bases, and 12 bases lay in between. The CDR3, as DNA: TGCAGTGCTAGTTTGGCAGGAGGTCAGCCCCAGCATTTT. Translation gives CSASLAGGQPQHF.

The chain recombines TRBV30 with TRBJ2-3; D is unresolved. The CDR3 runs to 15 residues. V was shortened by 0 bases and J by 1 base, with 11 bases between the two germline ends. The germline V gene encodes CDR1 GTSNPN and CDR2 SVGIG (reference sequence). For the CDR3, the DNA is TGTGCCTGGAGTGTAGCACAGCCCGGCACAGATACGCAGTATTTT. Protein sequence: CAWSVAQPGTDTQYF.